In this sample, the clone carrying this T cell receptor (beta chain) turned up once. Authors' methods: Estimated nucleated cell counts came from reference gene primer amplification. Sequenced by immunoSEQ multiplex PCR; TCRdb stores in-frame clones only, minus some. The V and J calls and clone size are taken from that table; D and trimming were inferred from the DNA. Among around 110,000 clones listed, about 80% were seen once. These data belong to a study of blood T cell repertoires in COVID-19. The wider study: From the United States, Italy and Spain came samples of acute and convalescent COVID-19. PBMCs, B-cell-depleted T cells, or T cells were the source of the cDNA or gDNA that made up the material.

The V gene lost 3 bases and the J gene lost 8 bases, with 16 bases spanning the gap. This CDR3 is built from 14 residues. The germline V gene has CDR1 SGHTA and CDR2 FQGNSA. V and J are TRBV7-2 and TRBJ1-2; D remains unclear. Input material: peripheral blood. This receptor was taken from an older man with active or convalescent COVID-19. The CDR3 bases are TGTGCCAGCAGCTTCCGGGAGCCACAAGGAGGCTACACCTTC. Its translation: CASSFREPQGGYTF.